The sequence of this T cell receptor beta chain was determined in a study of cytomegalovirus exposure and HLA in healthy donors. The primer mix had 60 Vbeta and 13 Jbeta primers. Measured with immunoSEQ multiplex PCR; TCRdb has only the in-frame clones, and not every one. The sample holds 160,000 or so clones; 70% to 85% are singletons and the top ten take 0.69%. The sample holds a few counts of this clone. This CDR3 region has 13 residues. CDR1 is SGHDT and CDR2 is YYEEEE in the germline V gene. J lost 5 bases, V lost 3 bases, and 3 bases had no gene match. The sequence was collected from a woman between 35 and 50 years old in good health and CMV-seronegative. Material: PBMCs. The chain is built from TRBV5-6 and TRBJ1-2; 8 nucleotides line up with TRBD1. CDR3 region: CASSYDRGYGYTF. The CDR3 DNA reads as TGTGCCAGCAGCTACGACAGGGGATATGGCTACACCTTC. Based on the CDR3 plus reference TRBV5-6 and TRBJ1-2, the full variable domain is DAGVTQSPTHLIKTRGQQVTLRCSPKSGHDTVSWYQQALGQGPQFIFQYYEEEERQRGNFPDRFSGHQFPNYSSELNVNALLLGDSALYLCASSYDRGYGYTFGSGTRLTVV.